This TCR beta chain was identified during a study of T cells in Graves' hyperthyroidism and ophthalmopathy. General observations from the study: Among thyroid clonotypes expanded above 0.001, most also appeared in blood.

A remark on this clonotype: Its antigen is currently unknown.

The investigators amplified TCR beta CDR3 regions from RNA transcripts. HTBI primers were the set used in a first-round RT-PCR of the TCR CDR3. TCRdb used MiXCR to reprocess the multiplex PCR reads, holding one entry per CDR3 protein. The table lists around 690,000 distinct CDR3 sequences, less than 25% of them singletons, with 30% to 40% in the top ten. CDR1 DFQATT and CDR2 SNEGSKA come from the germline V gene (reference sequence). The CDR3 consists of 15 residues. V lost 4 bases to trimming and J lost 14 bases, with 24 bases between them. The rearrangement links TRBV20-1 to TRBJ1-6; the D gene is possibly TRBD1 (6 bases). This clonotype was obtained from a man aged 25 to 40 with Graves' ophthalmopathy. The sequencing input was blood. CDR3 protein: CSATRGGGPRTSLHF. The CDR3 nucleotides read TGCAGTGCTACCCGGGGGGGGGGGCCCCGTACCTCCCTCCACTTT.